The 16 T cell receptor beta chains below all came from one sample that was sequenced in a study of CD8+ T cells in alopecia areata. TCR sequencing used cDNA made by reverse transcription of extracted RNA. Using immunoSEQ multiplex PCR, the repertoire was profiled, and TCRdb retains in-frame clones only, with some absent. This sample has around 110,000 clones, with 84% found just once. Treatment defined: oral pan-JAK inhibitor, 5-10 mg twice daily. Specimen: CD8+ T cells sorted from blood, collected at week 24, from a patient treated with tofacitinib. These receptors all stem from a human donor with alopecia areata.

The chain carries TRBV30 and TRBJ1-2; D is ambiguous. Germline CDR1 and CDR2: GTSNPN and SVGIG (reference sequence). The CDR3 spans 13 residues. The germline V and J ends were trimmed by 2 bases and 2 bases, with 9 bases remaining between them. The CDR3 loop is CAWSFERNYGYTF. The CDR3 DNA reads as TGTGCCTGGAGTTTCGAGAGGAACTATGGCTACACCTTC. Based on the CDR3 plus reference TRBV30 and TRBJ1-2, the full variable domain is SQTIHQWPATLVQPVGSPLSLECTVEGTSNPNLYWYRQAAGRGLQLLFYSVGIGQISSEVPQNLSASRPQDRQFILSSKKLLLSDSGFYLCAWSFERNYGYTFGSGTRLTVV.

The sample holds one count of this clone. This chain joins TRBV29-1 and TRBJ2-1; D tentatively reads TRBD1 or TRBD2 (5 bases each). Trimming removed 4 bases from V and 0 bases from J, with 10 bases in between. This CDR3 spans 14 amino acids. Germline lookup yields CDR1 SQVTM and CDR2 ANQGSEA. The CDR3 loop reads CSVGGSSSYNEQFF. For the CDR3, the DNA is TGCAGCGTTGGGGGGAGCAGCTCCTACAATGAGCAGTTCTTC.

V usage is TRBV5-4 and J usage is TRBJ1-1; D is undetermined. Trimming left V 0 bases short and J 2 bases short, with 5 bases between. CDR1 and CDR2 from the germline V gene are SGHNT and YYREEE (reference sequence). The CDR3 spans 13 residues. CDR3 sequence (DNA): TGTGCCAGCAGCTTGGGACGTAACACTGAAGCTTTCTTT. As protein: CASSLGRNTEAFF.

This chain links TRBV5-6 with TRBJ2-3; 9 bases fit TRBD2. J lost 7 bases, V lost 2 bases, and 2 bases had no gene match. Germline V gene sequence: CDR1 SGHDT, CDR2 YYEEEE. The CDR3 is made up of 13 amino acids. The CDR3 DNA reads as TGTGCCAGCAGCTTCGCGGGGGGGAATACGCAGTATTTT. As protein: CASSFAGGNTQYF. Full variable domain (missing parts from reference TRBV5-6 and TRBJ2-3): DAGVTQSPTHLIKTRGQQVTLRCSPKSGHDTVSWYQQALGQGPQFIFQYYEEEERQRGNFPDRFSGHQFPNYSSELNVNALLLGDSALYLCASSFAGGNTQYFGPGTRLTVL.

The chain has TRBV7-2 and TRBJ2-3; D perhaps matches TRBD1 (6 bases). With 6 bases removed from V and 2 bases from J, the gap between germline ends came to 18 bases. This CDR3 is 16 amino acids long. Looked up from germline, CDR1 is SGHTA and CDR2 is FQGNSA. CDR3 loop: CASRYRATWDTDTQYF. The CDR3 nucleotides read TGTGCCAGCAGGTACAGGGCCACCTGGGACACAGATACGCAGTATTTT.

This rearrangement joins TRBV19 to TRBJ1-1; no firm D call. Germline V gene data show CDR1 as LNHDA and CDR2 as SQIVND (reference sequence). V dropped 6 bases and J dropped 2 bases, with 7 bases sitting between them. This CDR3 has 12 residues. The CDR3 DNA reads as TGTGCCAGTAGGGACGGAAACACTGAAGCTTTCTTT. Protein sequence: CASRDGNTEAFF.

The V call is TRBV13, the J call TRBJ2-2; D gene ambiguous. Germline V gives CDR1 PRHDT, CDR2 FYEKMQ (reference sequence). The CDR3 contains 15 residues. The germline V and J ends were trimmed by 0 bases and 6 bases, with 11 bases remaining between them. CDR3 in DNA: TGTGCCAGCAGCTTAGGGATCTTTCCCTCCGGGGAGCTGTTTTTT. It translates to CASSLGIFPSGELFF.

This clone was seen just once. The J gene is TRBJ2-1, the V gene TRBV5-6; D is ambiguous. Per the germline V gene, CDR1 is SGHDT and CDR2 is YYEEEE. The CDR3 runs to 12 residues. The V gene lost 2 bases and the J gene lost 10 bases, with 10 bases spanning the gap. CDR3 loop: CASSLSRREQFF. CDR3 sequence (DNA): TGTGCCAGCAGCTTATCGCGGCGGGAGCAGTTCTTC.

This clone appeared a single time. The V call is TRBV9, the J call TRBJ1-4; D is unclear. Germline CDR1 and CDR2: SGDLS and YYNGEE. With 2 bases removed from V and 0 bases from J, the gap between germline ends came to 11 bases. The CDR3 extends over 16 amino acids. In DNA form, the CDR3 reads TGTGCCAGCAGCGTGGAAGGGTACGCAACTAATGAAAAACTGTTTTTT. It is translated as CASSVEGYATNEKLFF. Filled out from reference TRBV9 and TRBJ1-4, the complete variable domain reads DSGVTQTPKHLITATGQRVTLRCSPRSGDLSVYWYQQSLDQGLQFLIQYYNGEERAKGNILERFSAQQFPDLHSELNLSSLELGDSALYFCASSVEGYATNEKLFFGSGTQLSVL.

The chain uses TRBV2 and TRBJ2-4; D not resolved. This CDR3 is 12 amino acids long. Trimming removed 7 bases at V and 1 base at J, with 5 bases between. The germline V gene has CDR1 SNHLY and CDR2 FYNNEI. The CDR3 nucleotides read TGTGCCAGCAAGGGCGCCAAAAACATTCAGTACTTC. Protein product: CASKGAKNIQYF.

This clone was recorded once. V usage is TRBV13 and J usage is TRBJ2-1; D is uncertain. The V gene's germline CDR1 is PRHDT and CDR2 FYEKMQ (reference sequence). V lost 8 bases, J lost 5 bases, and 16 bases lay in between. CDR3 length: 14 amino acids. The CDR3 spells CASDVVGSDNEQFF. The CDR3 region has the DNA TGTGCCAGCGACGTCGTGGGGTCGGACAATGAGCAGTTCTTC.

This chain uses TRBV4-1 with TRBJ2-7; unclear D gene. Germline CDR1 and CDR2: MGHRA and YSYEKL. The V end lost 3 bases, the J end lost 0 bases, and 9 bases lay between the germline ends. The CDR3 has 14 residues. The CDR3 loop is CASSHGRSSYEQYF. CDR3 sequence (DNA): TGCGCCAGCAGCCACGGCAGAAGCTCCTACGAGCAGTACTTC.

This clone has only a few counts. The genes are TRBV11-2 and TRBJ2-7; D is possibly TRBD2 (5 bases). The length of the CDR3 is 16 residues. The germline V gene encodes CDR1 SGHAT and CDR2 FQNNGV. The germline V and J ends were trimmed by 3 bases and 3 bases, with 18 bases remaining between them. CDR3 in DNA: TGTGCCAGCAGCTTTGACCCACGGGGTTCGCGCTACGAGCAGTACTTC. The encoded protein is CASSFDPRGSRYEQYF.

The J gene is TRBJ2-1, the V gene TRBV4-1; 13 nucleotides agree with TRBD2. V gave up 4 bases and J gave up 5 bases; unmatched junction bases: 8. The CDR3 is 17 residues long. CDR1 and CDR2 (germline): MGHRA, YSYEKL. CDR3 amino acids: CASSPTSGGPRHNEQFF. The DNA of the CDR3 is TGCGCCAGCAGCCCGACTAGCGGGGGGCCTCGTCACAATGAGCAGTTCTTC.

The genes are TRBV5-6 and TRBJ1-6; D uncertain. Trimming pared 6 bases from V and 0 bases from J, leaving 4 bases between. CDR3 length: 13 residues. Germline V gene sequence: CDR1 SGHDT, CDR2 YYEEEE. In DNA form, the CDR3 reads TGTGCCAGCAAAAGCTCCTATAATTCACCCCTCCACTTT. Translating it yields CASKSSYNSPLHF. The full variable domain, rest sourced from reference TRBV5-6 and TRBJ1-6, is DAGVTQSPTHLIKTRGQQVTLRCSPKSGHDTVSWYQQALGQGPQFIFQYYEEEERQRGNFPDRFSGHQFPNYSSELNVNALLLGDSALYLCASKSSYNSPLHFGNGTRLTVT.

A few counts support this clone. The chain carries TRBV6-4 and TRBJ1-5; D gene unclear. Trimming removed 6 bases from V and 6 bases from J, with 21 bases in between. The germline gives CDR1 MRHNA, CDR2 SNTAGT. This CDR3 contains 16 residues. The CDR3 coding sequence is TGTGCCAGCAGCGGTAGAACGAGGCGCGCCCTTCAGCCCCAGCATTTT. Translating it yields CASSGRTRRALQPQHF.